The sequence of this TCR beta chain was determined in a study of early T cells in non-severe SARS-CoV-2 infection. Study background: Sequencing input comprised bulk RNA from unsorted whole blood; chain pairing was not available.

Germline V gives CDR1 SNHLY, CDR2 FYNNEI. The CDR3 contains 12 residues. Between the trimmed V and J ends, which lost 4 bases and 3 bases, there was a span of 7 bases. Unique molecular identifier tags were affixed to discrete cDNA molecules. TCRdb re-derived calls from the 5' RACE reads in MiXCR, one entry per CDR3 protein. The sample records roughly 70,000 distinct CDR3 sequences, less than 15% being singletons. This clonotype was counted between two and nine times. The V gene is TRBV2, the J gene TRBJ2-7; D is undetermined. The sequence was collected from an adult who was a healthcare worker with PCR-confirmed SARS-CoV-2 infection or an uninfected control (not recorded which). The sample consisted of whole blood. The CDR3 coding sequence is TGTGCCAGCAGTGTGGGCGGCTACGAGCAGTACTTC. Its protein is CASSVGGYEQYF.